Below, 5 T cell receptor beta chains from the same sample are listed, as sequenced in a study of T cell responses to AZD1222 COVID-19 vaccine. TCRdb's table, derived via immunoSEQ multiplex PCR, lists solely in-frame clones and lacks some. The table includes some 150,000 clones, more than 85% detected once. The material was peripheral blood, obtained 28 days after the second AZD1222 dose. The receptors derive from an adult who received the AZD1222 COVID-19 vaccine.

This rearrangement joins TRBV2 to TRBJ1-1; D is unclear. CDR1 SNHLY and CDR2 FYNNEI come from the germline V gene. The V gene lost 6 bases and the J gene lost 2 bases, with 13 bases spanning the gap. The CDR3 is made up of 14 amino acids. The CDR3 region has the DNA TGTGCCAGCAGGGAACCGGGATACAACACTGAAGCTTTCTTT. Its translation is CASREPGYNTEAFF.

The J gene is TRBJ1-2, the V gene TRBV3-1 (or the pseudogene TRBV3-2); D unclear. The germline CDR1 and CDR2 sequences are LGHDT and YNNKEL (reference sequence). There are 13 residues in the CDR3. The germline V and J ends were trimmed by 1 base and 8 bases, with 11 bases remaining between them. In DNA, the CDR3 is TGTGCCAGCAGCCAAGGGATGGGAGTCGGCTACACCTTC. This gives the protein CASSQGMGVGYTF.

The V call is TRBV9, the J call TRBJ2-1; D is undetermined. Germline CDR1 SGDLS, CDR2 YYNGEE. The ends were cut back, 6 bases at V and 8 bases at J, with 24 bases in the middle. CDR3 length: 16 amino acids. CDR3 nucleotides: TGTGCCAGCACCACCCTGTCGGCCAGCGTACTCGATGAGCAGTTCTTC. Its translation: CASTTLSASVLDEQFF.

The V and J genes are TRBV27 and TRBJ2-2, with D possibly TRBD2 on 5 matching bases. The CDR3 spans 14 residues. V gave up 4 bases and J gave up 6 bases, with 12 bases separating them. Germline CDR1 is MNHEY and CDR2 is SMNVEV (reference sequence). The CDR3 DNA reads as TGTGCCAGCAGTTCCCCCGCGGGCCCCGGGGAGCTGTTTTTT. Its protein is CASSSPAGPGELFF.

V usage is TRBV5-1 and J usage is TRBJ1-5; TRBD1 matches at 7 bases. The CDR3 extends over 14 amino acids. Germline assignment: CDR1 SGHRS and CDR2 YFSETQ. The J segment lost 6 bases and the V segment lost 0 bases, leaving 3 bases of the junction unmatched. The DNA of the CDR3 is TGCGCCAGCAGCTTGGGACAGGGAACTCAGCCCCAGCATTTT. Amino acids: CASSLGQGTQPQHF.